This is a list of T cell receptor beta chains from one sample in a study of CD8 T cells in Susac syndrome. TCRdb itself ran the immunoSEQ multiplex PCR reads through MiXCR, one entry per CDR3 protein. The sample includes 2,500 to 3,000 distinct CDR3 sequences, less than 85% of them seen just once. The sequenced material came from CD8+ TEMRA cells from PBMCs. Receptors were obtained from a human donor with Susac syndrome. Both conserved end residues are part of each CDR3. The order of the fields is clone size, D gene, J gene, V gene, CDR3 protein, CDR3 DNA. A D gene is named only where the DNA matches it firmly. For some rows the clone size is stated as once, few or many, or as a class when expanded; others skip it.

abundance: -; d_gene: TRBD2; j_gene: TRBJ2-3; v_gene: TRBV18; CDR3aa: CASSPLAGATDTQYF; CDR3nt: TGTGCCAGCTCACCTCTAGCGGGGGCCACAGATACGCAGTATTTT
abundance: -; d_gene: -; j_gene: TRBJ2-7; v_gene: TRBV2; CDR3aa: CASSSYREDDEQYF; CDR3nt: TGTGCCAGCAGTAGTTATAGGGAGGATGACGAGCAGTACTTC
abundance: few; d_gene: -; j_gene: TRBJ2-7; v_gene: TRBV4-1; CDR3aa: CASSQGQSSYEQYF; CDR3nt: TGCGCCAGCAGCCAAGGGCAGAGCTCCTACGAGCAGTACTTC
abundance: -; d_gene: TRBD2; j_gene: TRBJ2-1; v_gene: TRBV20-1; CDR3aa: CSAEREAINEQFF; CDR3nt: TGCAGTGCTGAGCGGGAAGCCATTAATGAGCAGTTCTTC
abundance: -; d_gene: TRBD2; j_gene: TRBJ2-3; v_gene: TRBV6-4; CDR3aa: CASSERGGTDTQYF; CDR3nt: TGTGCCAGCAGTGAGCGGGGGGGCACAGATACGCAGTATTTT
abundance: -; d_gene: TRBD1; j_gene: TRBJ2-4; v_gene: TRBV5-6; CDR3aa: CASSWGQGPIQYF; CDR3nt: TGTGCCAGCAGCTGGGGACAGGGTCCCATTCAGTACTTC
abundance: -; d_gene: -; j_gene: TRBJ2-1; v_gene: TRBV10-2; CDR3aa: CASRTGLNEQFF; CDR3nt: TGCGCCAGCAGAACAGGGTTGAATGAGCAGTTCTTC
abundance: once; d_gene: TRBD1; j_gene: TRBJ2-5; v_gene: TRBV5-1; CDR3aa: CASSIAPTGAQETQYF; CDR3nt: TGCGCCAGCAGTATCGCCCCGACAGGGGCACAAGAGACCCAGTACTTC
abundance: once; d_gene: -; j_gene: TRBJ2-7; v_gene: TRBV7-9; CDR3aa: CASSLEGGRTYEQYF; CDR3nt: TGTGCCAGCAGCTTAGAAGGCGGCAGAACCTACGAGCAGTACTTC
abundance: -; d_gene: -; j_gene: TRBJ2-2; v_gene: TRBV4-1; CDR3aa: CASSHFTGELFF; CDR3nt: TGCGCCAGCAGCCACTTCACCGGGGAGCTGTTTTTT
abundance: -; d_gene: -; j_gene: TRBJ2-3; v_gene: TRBV3-1; CDR3aa: CASSPSFGITDTQYF; CDR3nt: TGTGCCAGCAGCCCCTCGTTCGGGATCACAGATACGCAGTATTTT
abundance: -; d_gene: TRBD2; j_gene: TRBJ2-1; v_gene: TRBV27; CDR3aa: CASSFQGEGLAGSDEQFF; CDR3nt: TGTGCCAGCAGTTTCCAGGGAGAGGGACTAGCGGGAAGCGATGAGCAGTTCTTC
abundance: -; d_gene: -; j_gene: TRBJ1-2; v_gene: TRBV15; CDR3aa: CATSGNLGCGKTYGYTF; CDR3nt: TGTGCCACCAGCGGCAATCTAGGGTGTGGAAAGACCTATGGCTACACCTTC
abundance: -; d_gene: TRBD2; j_gene: TRBJ2-1; v_gene: TRBV10-1; CDR3aa: CASSEVLAENNEQFF; CDR3nt: TGCGCCAGCAGTGAGGTTCTAGCGGAAAACAATGAGCAGTTCTTC
abundance: -; d_gene: -; j_gene: TRBJ2-3; v_gene: TRBV6-4; CDR3aa: CASSDRAGEGDTQYF; CDR3nt: TGTGCCAGCAGTGACAGGGCAGGGGAAGGAGATACGCAGTATTTT
abundance: -; d_gene: -; j_gene: TRBJ1-2; v_gene: TRBV15; CDR3aa: CATSRDWGLDYGYTF; CDR3nt: TGTGCCACCAGCAGAGATTGGGGGTTGGACTATGGCTACACCTTC
abundance: -; d_gene: TRBD2; j_gene: TRBJ2-7; v_gene: TRBV7-6; CDR3aa: CASSEGLVVDEQYF; CDR3nt: TGTGCCAGCAGCGAGGGACTAGTAGTTGACGAGCAGTACTTC
abundance: -; d_gene: -; j_gene: TRBJ2-7; v_gene: TRBV13; CDR3aa: CASSFLGEQYF; CDR3nt: TGTGCCAGCAGCTTCTTGGGCGAGCAGTACTTC
abundance: -; d_gene: -; j_gene: TRBJ2-7; v_gene: TRBV28; CDR3aa: CASGGLGYEQYF; CDR3nt: TGTGCCAGCGGGGGATTGGGCTACGAGCAGTACTTC
abundance: -; d_gene: -; j_gene: TRBJ2-6; v_gene: TRBV6-2/TRBV6-3; CDR3aa: CASSFTNCRQSRANVLTF; CDR3nt: TGTGCCAGCAGTTTCACGAACTGTCGACAAAGTCGGGCCAACGTCCTGACTTTC
abundance: -; d_gene: -; j_gene: TRBJ2-1; v_gene: TRBV11-2; CDR3aa: CASSLTADNEQFF; CDR3nt: TGTGCCAGCAGCTTGACAGCGGACAATGAGCAGTTCTTC
abundance: -; d_gene: -; j_gene: TRBJ1-3; v_gene: TRBV3-1; CDR3aa: CASSQDLADSGNTIYF; CDR3nt: TGTGCCAGCAGCCAAGATCTAGCAGACTCTGGAAACACCATATATTTT
abundance: -; d_gene: TRBD2; j_gene: TRBJ2-1; v_gene: TRBV7-3; CDR3aa: CASSGTSGNNEQFF; CDR3nt: TGTGCCAGCAGCGGGACTAGCGGGAACAATGAGCAGTTCTTC
abundance: -; d_gene: -; j_gene: TRBJ2-7; v_gene: TRBV20-1; CDR3aa: CCAYQDWNEQYF; CDR3nt: TGCTGTGCCTACCAGGATTGGAACGAGCAGTACTTC
abundance: -; d_gene: -; j_gene: TRBJ1-6; v_gene: TRBV11-2; CDR3aa: CASSLDSNSPLHF; CDR3nt: TGTGCCAGCAGCCTCGACAGTAATTCACCCCTCCACTTT
abundance: -; d_gene: TRBD1; j_gene: TRBJ2-1; v_gene: TRBV18; CDR3aa: CASSRTGTYNEQFF; CDR3nt: TGTGCCAGCTCCAGGACAGGGACCTACAATGAGCAGTTCTTC
abundance: -; d_gene: TRBD1; j_gene: TRBJ2-1; v_gene: TRBV10-1; CDR3aa: CASSDGTGSYNEQFF; CDR3nt: TGCGCCAGCAGTGACGGGACAGGGTCCTACAATGAGCAGTTCTTC
abundance: -; d_gene: TRBD2; j_gene: TRBJ2-3; v_gene: TRBV20-1; CDR3aa: CSARILAERGTDTQYF; CDR3nt: TGCAGTGCTAGGATCCTAGCGGAAAGGGGCACAGATACGCAGTATTTT
abundance: -; d_gene: -; j_gene: TRBJ2-1; v_gene: TRBV13; CDR3aa: CASSPSWEGGDEQFF; CDR3nt: TGTGCCAGCAGCCCAAGCTGGGAGGGGGGGGATGAGCAGTTCTTC
abundance: -; d_gene: TRBD2; j_gene: TRBJ2-1; v_gene: TRBV20-1; CDR3aa: CSARGEGSLAGGREQFF; CDR3nt: TGCAGTGCTAGGGGCGAGGGGTCGCTAGCGGGGGGCCGGGAGCAGTTCTTC
abundance: -; d_gene: -; j_gene: TRBJ1-1; v_gene: TRBV25-1; CDR3aa: CASSDPLRQNTEAFF; CDR3nt: TGTGCCAGCAGTGACCCATTAAGACAGAACACTGAAGCTTTCTTT
abundance: -; d_gene: -; j_gene: TRBJ2-3; v_gene: TRBV13; CDR3aa: CASHTSGSWTSTDTQYF; CDR3nt: TGTGCCAGCCACACTTCCGGATCTTGGACTAGCACAGATACGCAGTATTTT
abundance: -; d_gene: -; j_gene: TRBJ1-5; v_gene: TRBV16; CDR3aa: CASSQSFAGDQPQHF; CDR3nt: TGTGCCAGCAGCCAATCGTTCGCGGGAGATCAGCCCCAGCATTTT
abundance: large; d_gene: TRBD2; j_gene: TRBJ2-3; v_gene: TRBV20-1; CDR3aa: CSARSLADTDTQYF; CDR3nt: TGCAGTGCTAGATCCCTAGCGGACACAGATACGCAGTATTTT
abundance: -; d_gene: -; j_gene: TRBJ2-5; v_gene: TRBV28; CDR3aa: CASSLLSDWFQAQYF; CDR3nt: TGTGCCAGCAGTCTTTTGAGTGACTGGTTCCAGGCCCAGTACTTC
abundance: -; d_gene: -; j_gene: TRBJ2-3; v_gene: TRBV12-3/TRBV12-4; CDR3aa: CASSSRRASTDTQYF; CDR3nt: TGTGCCAGCAGTTCCCGTCGGGCCAGCACAGATACGCAGTATTTT
abundance: -; d_gene: -; j_gene: TRBJ2-1; v_gene: TRBV28; CDR3aa: CASFLATNEQFF; CDR3nt: TGTGCCAGCTTTTTAGCGACAAATGAGCAGTTCTTC
abundance: -; d_gene: -; j_gene: TRBJ1-5; v_gene: TRBV18; CDR3aa: CASSPGPANQPQHF; CDR3nt: TGTGCCAGCTCACCAGGTCCCGCGAATCAGCCCCAGCATTTT
abundance: -; d_gene: TRBD1; j_gene: TRBJ1-2; v_gene: TRBV6-2/TRBV6-3; CDR3aa: CASGLTTDRQQANYGYTF; CDR3nt: TGTGCCAGCGGTCTGACGACGGACAGGCAACAAGCTAACTATGGCTACACCTTC